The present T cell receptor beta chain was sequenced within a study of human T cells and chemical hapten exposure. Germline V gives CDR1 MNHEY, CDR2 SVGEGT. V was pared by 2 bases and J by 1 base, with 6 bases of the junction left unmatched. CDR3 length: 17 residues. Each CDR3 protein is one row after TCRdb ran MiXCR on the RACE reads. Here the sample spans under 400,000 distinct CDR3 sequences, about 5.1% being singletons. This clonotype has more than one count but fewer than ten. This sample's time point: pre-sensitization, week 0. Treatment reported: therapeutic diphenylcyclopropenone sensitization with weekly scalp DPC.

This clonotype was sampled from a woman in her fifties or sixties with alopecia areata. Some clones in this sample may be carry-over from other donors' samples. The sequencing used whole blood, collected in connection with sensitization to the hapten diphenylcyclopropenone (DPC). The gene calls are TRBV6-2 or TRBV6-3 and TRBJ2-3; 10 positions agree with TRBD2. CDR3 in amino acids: CASSYLVLAGGTDTQYF. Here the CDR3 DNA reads TGTGCCAGCAGTTACCTCGTGCTAGCGGGGGGCACAGATACGCAGTATTTT.